The T cell receptor beta chain described here comes from a study of CD4 T cells in relation to SARS-CoV-2 and coronaviruses. The CDR3 consists of 16 residues. Germline CDR1 and CDR2: SGHAT and FQNNGV. The V gene end was trimmed by 5 bases and the J gene end by 1 base; junction bases not matched to a gene: 7. With respect to this clone: What it binds is not known.

Study results and caveats: In 55% to 75% of donors, memory CD4+ clonotypes crossrecognized SARS-CoV-2 and at least one common cold coronavirus spike.

Produced via immunoSEQ multiplex PCR; TCRdb's table is partial and in-frame only. The sample contains about 38,000 clones, around nine tenths of which appear only once. Sequenced input: memory CD4+ T cells from PBMCs. The rearrangement uses TRBV11-2 and TRBJ2-3; 9 bases agree with TRBD1. The TCR originated in an adult with COVID-19. The CDR3 here is CASSTTTGGGTDTQYF. The CDR3 DNA reads TGTGCCAGCAGCACCACAACAGGGGGCGGCACAGATACGCAGTATTTT.